This T cell receptor (beta chain) was documented in a study of cytomegalovirus exposure and HLA in healthy donors. Whole-study context: Earlier, approximately 110 million unique TCR beta sequences were recovered from around 200 million T cells by an analysis. Points from the study as a whole: A later look showed TCR association rates differing by HLA locus, highest for DRB1 and lowest for HLA-C. HLA alleles showed associations with about 15,000 TCR beta sequences in a later analysis, at a 0.05 false discovery rate. Later analysis reportedly placed an Asian-associated ancestry cluster below the roughly 700-donor mean in N-insertions.

There are 14 residues in the CDR3. V dropped 4 bases and J dropped 6; count of bases not matched to a gene: 9. Germline V gene sequence: CDR1 SGHNT, CDR2 YYREEE (reference sequence). A note on this clone: Its target is unknown.

PCR used 60 Vbeta primers and 13 Jbeta primers. The assay was immunoSEQ multiplex PCR, and TCRdb's table has in-frame clones only and misses some. The top ten hold 1.5% to 2% of the sample, which has approximately 180,000 clones, 81% seen once. The sequenced sample consisted of PBMCs. The source of this sequence is a man between 18 and 35 years old in good health and CMV-seronegative. The gene calls are TRBV5-4 and TRBJ2-7, with 8 bases identical to TRBD2. The CDR3 nucleotides read TGTGCCAGCAGCCCGGGAGGGCCCGGGGGCGAGCAGTACTTC. Its protein is CASSPGGPGGEQYF.